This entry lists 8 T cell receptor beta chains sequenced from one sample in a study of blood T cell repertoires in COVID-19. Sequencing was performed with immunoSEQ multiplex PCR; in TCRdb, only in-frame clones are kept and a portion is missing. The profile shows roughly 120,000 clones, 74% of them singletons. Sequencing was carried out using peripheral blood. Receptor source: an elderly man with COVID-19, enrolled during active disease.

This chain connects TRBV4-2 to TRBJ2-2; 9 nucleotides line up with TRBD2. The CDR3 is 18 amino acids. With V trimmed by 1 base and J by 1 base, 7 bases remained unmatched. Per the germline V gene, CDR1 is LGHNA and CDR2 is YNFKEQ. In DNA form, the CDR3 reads TGTGCCAGCAGCCAAGGTCGAGTACTAGCGGGGAACACCGGGGAGCTGTTTTTT. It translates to CASSQGRVLAGNTGELFF.

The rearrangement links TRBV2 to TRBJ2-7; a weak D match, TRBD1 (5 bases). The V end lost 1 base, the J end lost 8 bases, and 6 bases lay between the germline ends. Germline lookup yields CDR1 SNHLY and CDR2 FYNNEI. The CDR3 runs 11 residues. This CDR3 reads CASSEDRKQYF. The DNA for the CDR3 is TGTGCCAGCAGTGAAGACAGGAAGCAGTACTTC.

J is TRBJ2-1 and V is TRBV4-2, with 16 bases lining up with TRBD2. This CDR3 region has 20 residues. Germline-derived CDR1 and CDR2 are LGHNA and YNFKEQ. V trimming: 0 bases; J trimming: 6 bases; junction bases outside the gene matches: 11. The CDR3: CASSQEAGTSGRAFFNEQFF. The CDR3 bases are TGTGCCAGCAGCCAAGAAGCCGGGACTAGCGGGAGGGCCTTTTTCAATGAGCAGTTCTTC.

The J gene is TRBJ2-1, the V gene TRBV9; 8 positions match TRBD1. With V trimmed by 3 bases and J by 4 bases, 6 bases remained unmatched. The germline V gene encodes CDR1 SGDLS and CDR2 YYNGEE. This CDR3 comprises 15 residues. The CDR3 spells CASSAETGVYNEQFF. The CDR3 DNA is TGTGCCAGCAGCGCGGAGACAGGGGTTTACAATGAGCAGTTCTTC.

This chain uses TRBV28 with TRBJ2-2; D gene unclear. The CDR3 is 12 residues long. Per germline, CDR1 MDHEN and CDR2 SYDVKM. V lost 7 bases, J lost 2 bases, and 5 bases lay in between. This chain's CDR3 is CASNLNTGELFF. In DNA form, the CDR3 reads TGTGCCAGCAATCTAAACACCGGGGAGCTGTTTTTT.

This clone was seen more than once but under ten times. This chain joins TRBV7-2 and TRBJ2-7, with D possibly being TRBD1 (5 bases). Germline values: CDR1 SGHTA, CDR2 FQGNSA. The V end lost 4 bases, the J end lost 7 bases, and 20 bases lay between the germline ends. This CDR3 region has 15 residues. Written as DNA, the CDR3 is TGTGCCAGCAGCTCCCCCGGGCAGGGATTTTATGAGCAGTACTTC. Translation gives CASSSPGQGFYEQYF.

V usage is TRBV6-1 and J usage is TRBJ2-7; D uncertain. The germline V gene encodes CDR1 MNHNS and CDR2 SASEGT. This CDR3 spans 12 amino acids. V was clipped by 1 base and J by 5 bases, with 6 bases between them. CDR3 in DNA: TGTGCCAGCAGTGAAGTAAGCCACGAGCAGTACTTC. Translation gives CASSEVSHEQYF.

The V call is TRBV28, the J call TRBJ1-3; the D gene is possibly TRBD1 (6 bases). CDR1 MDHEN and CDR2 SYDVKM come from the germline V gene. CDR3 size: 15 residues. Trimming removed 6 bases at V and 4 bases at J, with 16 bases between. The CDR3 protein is CASRNPQGSGNTIYF. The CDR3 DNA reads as TGTGCCAGCAGGAACCCACAGGGTTCCGGAAACACCATATATTTT. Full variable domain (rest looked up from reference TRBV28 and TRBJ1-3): DVKVTQSSRYLVKRTGEKVFLECVQDMDHENMFWYRQDPGLGLRLIYFSYDVKMKEKGDIPEGYSVSREKKERFSLILESASTNQTSMYLCASRNPQGSGNTIYFGEGSWLTVV.